The next 6 T cell receptor beta chains were all read from a single sample in a study of OX40 agonist ivuxolimab in advanced cancers. Library preparation used the immunoSEQ multiplex PCR assay. TCRdb re-hosts the immuneACCESS table, in-frame sequences only. Its copies lack some clones; in the studies checked, an unresolved V gene accounts for under half of them, and the cause for the rest is not known. A total of tens of thousands of clones appear in this sample, around 85% of them only once. The top ten constitute about 16% of the sample. The sample here was CD4+ or CD8+ T cells sorted from blood, taken in a trial of the OX40 agonist ivuxolimab. Receptor source: an adult with an advanced solid tumor such as melanoma, head and neck, liver or kidney cancer.

The J gene is TRBJ2-1, the V gene TRBV19; 7 nucleotides line up with TRBD1. Trimming cost V 4 bases and J 1 base; bases outside gene matches: 1. The CDR3 covers 14 residues. Germline values: CDR1 LNHDA, CDR2 SQIVND (reference sequence). The CDR3 reads CASSRQGSYNEQFF. The DNA of the CDR3 is TGTGCCAGTAGTAGACAGGGATCCTACAATGAGCAGTTCTTC.

The rearrangement links TRBV4-3 to TRBJ2-7; 7 bases are shared with TRBD1. Germline assignment: CDR1 LGHNA and CDR2 YSLEER. This CDR3 spans 15 amino acids. V shed 3 bases, J shed 3 bases, and the junction held 8 bases outside the gene matches. The CDR3 sequence: CASSHRQGPIYEQYF. The CDR3 bases are TGCGCCAGCAGCCACCGACAGGGACCAATCTACGAGCAGTACTTC.

This rearrangement joins TRBV5-1 to TRBJ1-2; 7 bases map to TRBD1. Germline-derived CDR1 and CDR2 are SGHRS and YFSETQ. The junction had 4 bases not matched to a gene; V was cut back by 2 bases and J by 3 bases. The CDR3 totals 14 residues. The CDR3 nucleotides read TGCGCCAGCAGCTTAGGAGGGACAGACTATGGCTACACCTTC. Translating it yields CASSLGGTDYGYTF. Filled out from reference TRBV5-1 and TRBJ1-2, the complete variable domain reads KAGVTQTPRYLIKTRGQQVTLSCSPISGHRSVSWYQQTPGQGLQFLFEYFSETQRNKGNFPGRFSGRQFSNSRSEMNVSTLELGDSALYLCASSLGGTDYGYTFGSGTRLTVV.

This chain connects TRBV7-9 to TRBJ1-4, with TRBD1 identical over 9 bases. V was clipped by 0 bases and J by 3 bases; unmatched bases: 8. CDR1 and CDR2 (germline): SEHNR, FQNEAQ (reference sequence). The CDR3 length is 18 residues. The CDR3 bases are TGTGCCAGCAGCTTAGCGACAGGGGGTGTAGGACCTAATGAAAAACTGTTTTTT. Translating gives CASSLATGGVGPNEKLFF.

The chain carries TRBV6-5 and TRBJ2-3, with D possibly being TRBD2 (5 bases). Germline CDR1 is MNHEY and CDR2 is SVGAGI. With 0 bases removed from V and 3 bases from J, the gap between germline ends came to 13 bases. This CDR3 comprises 16 residues. CDR3 nucleotides: TGTGCCAGCAGTTACTCGAGGGCTAGCATGACAGATACGCAGTATTTT. This gives the protein CASSYSRASMTDTQYF.

The chain uses TRBV6-1 and TRBJ1-1, with D possibly matching TRBD1 (5 bases). The CDR3 is 14 residues long. V was shortened by 1 base and J by 5 bases, with 11 bases between the two germline ends. Germline CDR1 and CDR2: MNHNS and SASEGT. The CDR3 sequence: CASSEEGILTEAFF. DNA for the CDR3: TGTGCCAGCAGTGAAGAGGGGATCCTTACTGAAGCTTTCTTT.